The 19 T cell receptor beta chains below were found in one sample sequenced in a study of blood T cell repertoires in COVID-19. Sequencing used immunoSEQ multiplex PCR; TCRdb keeps in-frame clones, though not all of them. The repertoire holds around 120,000 clones, with 87% as singletons. The sequenced sample was peripheral blood. The receptors originated from a woman between 70 and 85 years old with acute or convalescent COVID-19.

This clone was seen more than once but under ten times. This sequence joins TRBV5-1 and TRBJ2-7; D not certain. This CDR3 is 14 amino acids long. Germline CDR1 reads SGHRS; CDR2 reads YFSETQ. The V end was cut by 1 base, the J end by 4 bases, with 12 bases between. This CDR3 is CASSLNSSPYEQYF. The CDR3 DNA follows: TGCGCCAGCAGCTTGAACTCCTCCCCTTACGAGCAGTACTTC.

V is TRBV29-1 and J is TRBJ2-7; D is possibly TRBD1 (6 bases). The CDR3 is made up of 14 amino acids. The germline CDR1 and CDR2 sequences are SQVTM and ANQGSEA. The ends were cut back, 7 bases at V and 3 bases at J, with 19 bases in the middle. CDR3 bases: TGCAGCGCCATTACTAAGACAGGATACTACGAGCAGTACTTC. Translating gives CSAITKTGYYEQYF.

The rearrangement uses TRBV25-1 and TRBJ1-1, with D unresolved. This CDR3 spans 15 amino acids. Germline lookup yields CDR1 MGHDK and CDR2 SYGVNS. With 3 bases removed from V and 1 base from J, the gap between germline ends came to 12 bases. CDR3 amino acids: CASSEHGVENTEAFF. Written as DNA, the CDR3 is TGTGCCAGCAGTGAGCACGGGGTGGAGAACACTGAAGCTTTCTTT.

The chain carries TRBV12-3 or TRBV12-4 and TRBJ2-5; D gene unclear. There are 13 residues in the CDR3. Trimming cost V 5 bases and J 3 bases, with 10 bases left between them. The CDR3 region has the DNA TGTGCCAGCAGTGTCCGACATAAAGAGACCCAGTACTTC. Its translation is CASSVRHKETQYF.

The rearrangement uses TRBV10-2 and TRBJ1-1; 8 bases agree with TRBD1. V lost 6 bases, J lost 1 base, and 1 base stayed unmatched. This CDR3 is built from 13 residues. CDR1 is WSHSY, CDR2 SAAADI, per germline. The DNA of the CDR3 is TGCGCCAGCAGAGGGACAGGGAACACTGAAGCTTTCTTT. It is translated as CASRGTGNTEAFF.

The J gene is TRBJ2-1, the V gene TRBV5-1; TRBD2 aligns across 8 bases. The CDR3 runs 16 residues. V lost 4 bases, J lost 8 bases, and 14 bases stayed unmatched. Germline V gene lookup returns CDR1 SGHRS and CDR2 YFSETQ. CDR3 DNA sequence: TGCGCCAGCAGCACGGACCCGGGAGGGCCCGGCTATGAGCAGTTCTTC. This codes for CASSTDPGGPGYEQFF. The full variable domain, with the rest looked up from reference TRBV5-1 and TRBJ2-1, is KAGVTQTPRYLIKTRGQQVTLSCSPISGHRSVSWYQQTPGQGLQFLFEYFSETQRNKGNFPGRFSGRQFSNSRSEMNVSTLELGDSALYLCASSTDPGGPGYEQFFGPGTRLTVL.

The V and J genes are TRBV11-2 and TRBJ1-2; 10 bases are a match to TRBD1. Germline V gene sequence: CDR1 SGHAT, CDR2 FQNNGV. V shed 1 base and J 5 bases; nucleotides not matched to a gene: 7. The CDR3 length is 16 residues. The CDR3, as DNA: TGTGCCAGCAGCTTAGCCCCCGGGACAGGGGTTTATGGCTACACCTTC. Protein product: CASSLAPGTGVYGYTF.

The chain is built from TRBV7-9 and TRBJ1-4; the D gene is possibly TRBD1 (6 bases). The CDR3 has 15 residues. The V gene's germline CDR1 is SEHNR and CDR2 FQNEAQ (reference sequence). V was clipped by 1 base and J by 0 bases, with 6 bases between them. The DNA of the CDR3 is TGTGCCAGCAGCTTAGACAGGGCAACTAATGAAAAACTGTTTTTT. It translates to CASSLDRATNEKLFF.

The chain links TRBV11-2 to TRBJ1-3; 9 positions agree with TRBD1. V trimming: 5 bases; J trimming: 2 bases; junction bases outside the gene matches: 1. The CDR3 has 14 amino acids. CDR1 is SGHAT and CDR2 is FQNNGV in the germline V gene. As DNA, the CDR3 is TGTGCCAGCAGCGGACAGGGGACTGGAAACACCATATATTTT. It yields the protein CASSGQGTGNTIYF.

This clone appeared a few times. The rearrangement joins TRBV4-1 to TRBJ2-5; 8 bases map to TRBD2. Germline lookup yields CDR1 MGHRA and CDR2 YSYEKL. The CDR3 length is 16 residues. The trim removed 6 bases at V and 2 bases at J, leaving 11 bases unmatched. CDR3 bases: TGCGCCAGCAGTCTAACTGGACTAGCAGCACAAGAGACCCAGTACTTC. This encodes CASSLTGLAAQETQYF.

This rearrangement joins TRBV27 to TRBJ2-7; TRBD2 matches 7 bases. This CDR3 has 14 amino acids. CDR1 and CDR2 (germline): MNHEY, SMNVEV (reference sequence). The V gene end was trimmed by 4 bases and the J gene end by 2 bases; junction bases not matched to a gene: 5. The DNA for the CDR3 is TGTGCCAGCAGTTCGCGGGGGACTACCTACGAGCAGTACTTC. Residues: CASSSRGTTYEQYF.

The chain employs TRBV11-2 and TRBJ2-1; D gene unclear. Germline V lookup: CDR1 SGHAT, CDR2 FQNNGV. The CDR3 covers 11 residues. Between the trimmed V and J ends, which lost 2 bases and 8 bases, there was a span of 4 bases. CDR3 loop: CASSLLYEQFF. In nucleotides, the CDR3 is TGTGCCAGCAGCTTACTCTATGAGCAGTTCTTC.

The chain couples TRBV5-1 to TRBJ2-7; tentative D call: TRBD1 (7 bases). Trimming shortened V by 4 bases and J by 4 bases, and 15 bases separated the two germline ends. The CDR3 extends over 14 amino acids. The germline gives CDR1 SGHRS, CDR2 YFSETQ. The CDR3 here is CASSQGGWSYEQYF. The CDR3 DNA reads TGCGCCAGCAGCCAGGGGGGTTGGTCGTACGAGCAGTACTTC.

The chain uses TRBV6-5 and TRBJ1-2; 7 bases line up with TRBD1. This CDR3 is 12 amino acids long. CDR1 and CDR2 (germline): MNHEY, SVGAGI. Trimming removed 6 bases from V and 3 bases from J; junction bases left unmatched: 1. CDR3 amino acids: CASRTGYYGYTF. The CDR3 region has the DNA TGTGCCAGCAGGACAGGGTACTATGGCTACACCTTC.

The rearrangement uses TRBV24-1 and TRBJ2-1; TRBD1 matches 9 bases. Unmatched junction bases numbered 12, after V lost 4 bases and J lost 6 bases. This CDR3 is built from 17 residues. Germline CDR1 reads KGHDR; CDR2 reads SFDVKD. The CDR3: CATSDHAGTGIVNEQFF. The CDR3 DNA is TGTGCCACCAGTGACCATGCCGGGACAGGGATCGTCAATGAGCAGTTCTTC.

The V and J genes are TRBV20-1 and TRBJ1-2, with D tentatively TRBD1 (5 bases). Germline values: CDR1 DFQATT, CDR2 SNEGSKA (reference sequence). This CDR3 is built from 15 residues. The germline V and J ends were trimmed by 3 bases and 1 base, with 15 bases remaining between them. This CDR3 reads CSASFGARNNYGYTF. The CDR3, as DNA: TGCAGTGCTAGTTTTGGGGCGCGGAATAACTATGGCTACACCTTC.

This chain links TRBV30 with TRBJ1-5, with 9 bases aligning to TRBD1. J lost 6 bases, V lost 7 bases, and 7 bases had no gene match. Germline CDR1 and CDR2: GTSNPN and SVGIG (reference sequence). The CDR3 runs 13 residues. CDR3 sequence: CASTGGLGQPQHF. The DNA of the CDR3 is TGTGCCTCTACAGGGGGCTTAGGTCAGCCCCAGCATTTT.

The chain links TRBV6-5 to TRBJ1-1; 10 bases agree with TRBD1. CDR3 length: 15 residues. CDR1 and CDR2 (germline): MNHEY, SVGAGI. J lost 4 bases, V lost 5 bases, and 7 bases had no gene match. DNA for the CDR3: TGTGCCAGCAGTCCCCGGACAGGGGGTGGCACTGAAGCTTTCTTT. Amino acid sequence: CASSPRTGGGTEAFF.

The chain combines TRBV3-1 (or the pseudogene TRBV3-2) with TRBJ1-3; 8 positions match TRBD1. CDR1 LGHDT and CDR2 YNNKEL come from the germline V gene (reference sequence). CDR3 length: 18 residues. V trimming: 5 bases; J trimming: 5 bases; junction bases outside the gene matches: 17. CDR3 coding DNA: TGTGCCAGCAGCGAAGTGGGGGCAGGACAGGGAAACCGAAACACCATATATTTT. This encodes CASSEVGAGQGNRNTIYF.